This entry lists 22 T cell receptor beta chains sequenced from one sample in a study of cytomegalovirus exposure and HLA in healthy donors. This PCR relied on a set of 60 Vbeta primers and 13 Jbeta primers. Data came from immunoSEQ multiplex PCR; TCRdb stores just in-frame clones and leaves some out. The profile covers 130,000 to 150,000 clones, with about three quarters appearing a single time and about 2.9% taken by the ten largest. Sequenced input: PBMCs. These receptors were taken from a man aged 40-55 years in good health and CMV-seropositive.

The chain carries TRBV6-1 and TRBJ1-5; TRBD1 matches at 7 bases. Per the germline V gene, CDR1 is MNHNS and CDR2 is SASEGT. The CDR3 is 15 amino acids. Germline trimming cut 8 bases from V and 0 bases from J; bases unmatched to any gene: 7. The CDR3 protein is CASREGQYSNQPQHF. The DNA for the CDR3 is TGTGCCAGCCGGGAGGGACAGTATAGCAATCAGCCCCAGCATTTT.

The gene calls are TRBV25-1 and TRBJ1-2, with D tentatively TRBD1 (5 bases). The CDR3 contains 14 residues. The V gene lost 2 bases and the J gene lost 8 bases, with 15 bases spanning the gap. Germline values: CDR1 MGHDK, CDR2 SYGVNS. The CDR3 coding sequence is TGTGCCAGCAGTGAACAGGGCAGGTCCTCCGGCTACACCTTC. This codes for CASSEQGRSSGYTF.

The chain employs TRBV30 and TRBJ1-2, with D unclear. V lost 0 bases, J lost 2 bases, and 7 bases lay in between. The germline CDR1 and CDR2 sequences are GTSNPN and SVGIG (reference sequence). The CDR3 is made up of 13 amino acids. This chain's CDR3 is CAWSVSQNYGYTF. CDR3 DNA: TGTGCCTGGAGTGTATCGCAGAACTATGGCTACACCTTC. Based on the CDR3 plus reference TRBV30 and TRBJ1-2, the full variable domain is SQTIHQWPATLVQPVGSPLSLECTVEGTSNPNLYWYRQAAGRGLQLLFYSVGIGQISSEVPQNLSASRPQDRQFILSSKKLLLSDSGFYLCAWSVSQNYGYTFGSGTRLTVV.

As for this clone: The junction shows a germline mismatch at one end, possibly a read error. The chain carries TRBV5-1 and TRBJ1-4; the D gene is possibly TRBD1 (5 bases). This CDR3 is built from 16 residues. The germline CDR1 and CDR2 sequences are SGHRS and YFSETQ. The CDR3 DNA reads TGCGTCAGCAGCGTAGGCCGGAGCAATCAGGGTGAAAAACTGTTTTTT. Translating it yields CVSSVGRSNQGEKLFF.

V usage is TRBV7-6 and J usage is TRBJ1-4, with a tentative D call TRBD1 (5 bases). V shed 1 base and J shed 3 bases, with 9 bases lying between them. The CDR3 is 15 amino acids. CDR1 is SGHVS and CDR2 is FNYEAQ in the germline V gene. The CDR3 DNA reads TGTGCCAGCAGCTTAGGTGACAGTCCTAATGAAAAACTGTTTTTT. The encoded protein is CASSLGDSPNEKLFF.

The rearrangement joins TRBV7-9 to TRBJ1-2, with D unresolved. The CDR3 totals 14 residues. Germline V lookup: CDR1 SEHNR, CDR2 FQNEAQ (reference sequence). V dropped 6 bases and J dropped 6 bases, with 17 bases sitting between them. The DNA of the CDR3 is TGTGCCAGCAGGGGAGGTGCCGGGAACGATGGCTACACCTTC. It is translated as CASRGGAGNDGYTF.

This clone was recorded a few times. The chain recombines TRBV23-1 with TRBJ1-5, with D possibly matching TRBD1 (5 bases). TRBV23-1 has ORF status, its function being uncertain. Trimming removed 2 bases from V and 6 bases from J, with 14 bases in between. The CDR3 is made up of 15 amino acids. This chain's CDR3 is CASSQGGGLGQPQHF. The CDR3 DNA sequence: TGCGCCAGCAGTCAAGGCGGGGGGTTGGGTCAGCCCCAGCATTTT.

This chain's CDR3 is CASSSPAGGYLTQYF. The CDR3 DNA reads as TGTGCCAGCAGTTCTCCGGCGGGAGGGTATTTGACCCAGTACTTC. V is TRBV2 and J is TRBJ2-5; 9 nucleotides match TRBD2. Looked up from germline, CDR1 is SNHLY and CDR2 is FYNNEI. The J segment lost 7 bases and the V segment lost 5 bases, leaving 11 bases of the junction unmatched. The CDR3 sequence is 15 residues long. The full variable domain, completed using reference TRBV2 and TRBJ2-5, is EPEVTQTPSHQVTQMGQEVILRCVPISNHLYFYWYRQILGQKVEFLVSFYNNEISEKSEIFDDQFSVERPDGSNFTLKIRSTKLEDSAMYFCASSSPAGGYLTQYFGPGTRLLVL.

The chain employs TRBV27 and TRBJ1-5; 9 nucleotides line up with TRBD1. Germline V lookup: CDR1 MNHEY, CDR2 SMNVEV (reference sequence). This CDR3 has 14 residues. Trimming took 8 bases from V and 4 from J; bases not matched to a gene: 6. CDR3 amino acids: CASWNRGRNQPQHF. In DNA form, the CDR3 reads TGTGCCAGCTGGAACAGGGGGCGAAATCAGCCCCAGCATTTT.

The rearrangement joins TRBV5-1 to TRBJ2-3; D possibly corresponds to TRBD2 (6 bases). Germline lookup yields CDR1 SGHRS and CDR2 YFSETQ. The CDR3 totals 16 residues. V was clipped by 0 bases and J by 1 base, with 12 bases between them. CDR3: CASSLASGAGTDTQYF. The CDR3 DNA reads as TGCGCCAGCAGCTTGGCGTCGGGAGCCGGCACAGATACGCAGTATTTT.

The V and J genes are TRBV5-4 and TRBJ1-2; 9 nucleotides match TRBD1. V trimming: 4 bases; J trimming: 2 bases; junction bases outside the gene matches: 3. The germline gives CDR1 SGHNT, CDR2 YYREEE (reference sequence). The CDR3 is made up of 14 amino acids. CDR3 sequence: CASSTGTGNYGYTF. CDR3 nucleotide sequence: TGTGCCAGCAGCACCGGGACAGGGAACTATGGCTACACCTTC.

This chain links TRBV28 with TRBJ2-2; 8 nucleotides match TRBD1. The CDR3 loop spans 17 amino acids. CDR1 and CDR2 from the germline V gene are MDHEN and SYDVKM. V was pared by 4 bases and J by 3 bases, with 10 bases of the junction left unmatched. CDR3 coding DNA: TGTGCCAGCAGTTGGCCCCCTGGGACAGGTCACACCGGGGAGCTGTTTTTT. This codes for CASSWPPGTGHTGELFF.

This clone was seen a handful of times. DNA for the CDR3: TGTGCCAGCAGTTACGGGGGGGCAAATGAAAAACTGTTTTTT. It translates to CASSYGGANEKLFF. The gene calls are TRBV6-5 and TRBJ1-4; TRBD1 might be the D (6 bases). Trimming took off 2 bases at V and 5 bases at J, with 9 bases between the two ends. The germline gives CDR1 MNHEY, CDR2 SVGAGI. There are 14 residues in the CDR3.

This chain links TRBV11-2 with TRBJ2-3, with TRBD2 matching over 12 bases. The J segment lost 2 bases and the V segment lost 4 bases, leaving 10 bases of the junction unmatched. The CDR3 totals 18 residues. Germline assignment: CDR1 SGHAT and CDR2 FQNNGV. The CDR3 sequence: CASSSPALAGGPTDTQYF. CDR3 coding DNA: TGTGCCAGCAGCTCCCCGGCCCTAGCGGGAGGGCCCACAGATACGCAGTATTTT.

This chain links TRBV11-2 with TRBJ2-7; D is unclear. The CDR3 spans 12 residues. CDR1 SGHAT and CDR2 FQNNGV come from the germline V gene. Deletions cut 5 bases from V and 5 bases from J, with 10 bases between. CDR3 coding DNA: TGTGCCAGCAGCAGACTTCTCCACGAGCAGTACTTC. Protein sequence: CASSRLLHEQYF.

V usage is TRBV7-8 and J usage is TRBJ2-1; 8 bases are a match to TRBD2. Trimming took 2 bases from V and 10 from J; bases not matched to a gene: 16. Germline-derived CDR1 and CDR2 are SGHVS and FQNEAQ. The CDR3 runs to 17 residues. The CDR3 sequence is CASSLSATSVYKVEQFF. Written as DNA, the CDR3 is TGTGCCAGCAGCTTATCCGCGACTAGCGTGTATAAGGTGGAGCAGTTCTTC.

The rearrangement uses TRBV6-5 and TRBJ2-2; D perhaps matches TRBD1 (6 bases). CDR1 and CDR2 from the germline V gene are MNHEY and SVGAGI. The ends were cut back, 6 bases at V and 5 bases at J, with 13 bases in the middle. The CDR3 runs 14 residues. The CDR3 spells CASSLSDRTGELFF. CDR3 sequence (DNA): TGTGCCAGCAGCCTCTCTGACAGGACCGGGGAGCTGTTTTTT.

This chain connects TRBV5-4 to TRBJ2-7; 7 positions match TRBD1. Germline V CDR1 and CDR2: SGHNT, YYREEE (reference sequence). V lost 5 bases to trimming and J lost 1 base; unmatched junction nucleotides: 9. The CDR3 covers 15 residues. The DNA of the CDR3 is TGTGCCAGCAGATTTGACAGGGATAGATCCTACGAGCAGTACTTC. The encoded protein is CASRFDRDRSYEQYF.

This rearrangement joins TRBV2 to TRBJ1-1; TRBD1 matches at 11 bases. Germline V gives CDR1 SNHLY, CDR2 FYNNEI. Trimming removed 5 bases from V and 1 base from J; junction bases left unmatched: 6. This CDR3 region has 16 residues. The CDR3 loop is CASSWTGGRGNTEAFF. The CDR3 DNA reads TGTGCCAGCAGTTGGACAGGGGGCAGAGGGAACACTGAAGCTTTCTTT.

The rearrangement uses TRBV6-6 and TRBJ1-2; D not resolved. The length of the CDR3 is 13 residues. V lost 5 bases, J lost 7 bases, and 14 bases lay in between. Germline CDR1 MNHNY, CDR2 SVGAGI (reference sequence). The CDR3: CASSLDTTSGYTF. For the CDR3, the DNA is TGTGCCAGCAGTCTCGACACGACCTCTGGCTACACCTTC.

This clone has a handful of counts. CDR3 protein: CASSGAWTRIPNQPQHF. CDR3 nucleotides: TGTGCCAGCAGTGGGGCCTGGACAAGGATCCCTAATCAGCCCCAGCATTTT. V usage is TRBV2 and J usage is TRBJ1-5, with D tentatively TRBD1 (5 bases). CDR3 length: 17 amino acids. Looked up from germline, CDR1 is SNHLY and CDR2 is FYNNEI. The V gene lost 4 bases and the J gene lost 4 bases, with 20 bases spanning the gap.

In this sample, this clone turned up once. The V and J genes are TRBV21-1 and TRBJ1-2. TRBV21-1 is tagged as a pseudogene. The CDR3 runs 11 residues. This CDR3 reads CASSSLYGYTF. CDR3 sequence (DNA): TGTGCCAGCAGTTCCCTTTATGGCTACACCTTC.